The rows below give T cell receptor beta chains drawn from one sample of a study of T-cell reconstitution after alpha-beta-depleted transplantation in children. Each CDR3 protein gets one entry after TCRdb re-called the PCR reads with MiXCR. Of around 370,000 distinct CDR3 sequences detected, 10% appear once; the ten largest clones hold approximately 2.3%. Sequencing was performed on PBMCs from the stem cell graft donor, taken from the stem cell graft. The source is a human donor who donated a stem cell graft to a child with acute lymphoblastic leukemia. Each CDR3 is given with its conserved first and last residue. Fields, in order: D gene, V gene, J gene, clone size, CDR3 protein, CDR3 DNA. The D gene is left open where the match is weak. Some rows have no size entry. The others give once, few or many, or a class for an expanded clone.

D gene: TRBD1
V gene: TRBV5-1
J gene: TRBJ1-2
clone size: few
CDR3 protein: CASSPQGAQTTGYTF
CDR3 DNA: TGCGCCAGCAGCCCACAGGGGGCGCAAACGACCGGCTACACCTTC

D gene: .
V gene: TRBV7-2
J gene: TRBJ2-1
clone size: many
CDR3 protein: CASSLPGASSYNEQFF
CDR3 DNA: TGTGCCAGCAGCCTCCCTGGGGCAAGCTCCTACAATGAGCAGTTCTTC

D gene: TRBD2
V gene: TRBV6-1
J gene: TRBJ2-3
clone size: .
CDR3 protein: CASSPVAGGGTQYF
CDR3 DNA: TGTGCCAGCAGTCCAGTAGCGGGAGGTGGTACGCAGTATTTT

D gene: TRBD2
V gene: TRBV5-1
J gene: TRBJ2-3
clone size: many
CDR3 protein: CASSRTSGRSDTQYF
CDR3 DNA: TGCGCCAGCAGCCGGACTAGCGGGAGGTCGGATACGCAGTATTTT

D gene: TRBD1
V gene: TRBV12-3/TRBV12-4
J gene: TRBJ1-5
clone size: .
CDR3 protein: CASKAGQPYSNQPQHF
CDR3 DNA: TGTGCCAGCAAGGCGGGACAGCCTTATAGCAATCAGCCCCAGCATTTT

D gene: .
V gene: TRBV20-1
J gene: TRBJ2-1
clone size: .
CDR3 protein: CSAQDRGSGRGSYNEQFF
CDR3 DNA: TGCAGTGCTCAGGACAGGGGTAGCGGGAGAGGGTCCTACAATGAGCAGTTCTTC

D gene: TRBD1
V gene: TRBV20-1
J gene: TRBJ1-2
clone size: many
CDR3 protein: CSAIGRDRATFGDGYTF
CDR3 DNA: TGCAGTGCTATCGGCCGGGACAGGGCCACCTTTGGGGATGGCTACACCTTC

D gene: .
V gene: TRBV5-4
J gene: TRBJ1-1
clone size: many
CDR3 protein: CASSLGSMNTEAFF
CDR3 DNA: TGTGCCAGCAGCTTGGGAAGTATGAACACTGAAGCTTTCTTT

D gene: TRBD2
V gene: TRBV20-1
J gene: TRBJ2-3
clone size: few
CDR3 protein: CSADGTSGLDTQYF
CDR3 DNA: TGCAGTGCCGATGGGACTAGCGGGTTAGATACGCAGTATTTT

D gene: .
V gene: TRBV19
J gene: TRBJ1-5
clone size: few
CDR3 protein: CASSIRDLSNQPQHF
CDR3 DNA: TGTGCCAGTAGTATTCGGGATCTTAGCAATCAGCCCCAGCATTTT

D gene: TRBD1
V gene: TRBV7-8
J gene: TRBJ1-2
clone size: .
CDR3 protein: CASSLGTGVSLSNYGYTF
CDR3 DNA: TGTGCCAGCAGCTTAGGGACAGGGGTCTCGCTTTCCAACTATGGCTACACCTTC

D gene: .
V gene: TRBV2
J gene: TRBJ2-7
clone size: few
CDR3 protein: CASSGGNNLREQYF
CDR3 DNA: TGTGCCAGCAGTGGGGGAAACAACCTACGAGAGCAGTACTTC

D gene: .
V gene: TRBV6-1
J gene: TRBJ2-5
clone size: .
CDR3 protein: CAVGRDTYQETQYF
CDR3 DNA: TGTGCAGTTGGGAGGGACACCTACCAAGAGACCCAGTACTTC

D gene: TRBD1
V gene: TRBV4-1
J gene: TRBJ2-7
clone size: few
CDR3 protein: CASSDRVYEQYF
CDR3 DNA: TGCGCCAGCAGCGACAGGGTTTACGAGCAGTACTTC

D gene: TRBD2
V gene: TRBV7-3
J gene: TRBJ2-3
clone size: few
CDR3 protein: CASSLIGASGSFTDTQYF
CDR3 DNA: TGTGCCAGCAGCTTAATAGGGGCTAGCGGGAGCTTCACAGATACGCAGTATTTT

D gene: TRBD2
V gene: TRBV9
J gene: TRBJ2-3
clone size: many
CDR3 protein: CAGRSLADYQSDTQYF
CDR3 DNA: TGTGCCGGCCGTTCACTAGCGGACTATCAATCAGATACGCAGTATTTT

D gene: TRBD1
V gene: TRBV28
J gene: TRBJ1-1
clone size: few
CDR3 protein: CASSIETGVAYTEAFF
CDR3 DNA: TGTGCCAGCAGTATAGAGACAGGGGTGGCGTACACTGAAGCTTTCTTT

D gene: .
V gene: TRBV11-2
J gene: TRBJ1-1
clone size: few
CDR3 protein: CASTGQTNTEAFF
CDR3 DNA: TGTGCCAGCACCGGACAGACGAACACTGAAGCTTTCTTT

D gene: TRBD2
V gene: TRBV28
J gene: TRBJ2-2
clone size: .
CDR3 protein: CASSWGGSLVTGELFF
CDR3 DNA: TGTGCCAGCAGTTGGGGGGGATCTCTGGTCACCGGGGAGCTGTTTTTT

D gene: .
V gene: TRBV7-9
J gene: TRBJ2-6
clone size: .
CDR3 protein: CASSSFSSGANVLTF
CDR3 DNA: TGTGCCAGCAGCTCATTTAGCTCTGGGGCCAACGTCCTGACTTTC

D gene: .
V gene: TRBV20-1
J gene: TRBJ1-5
clone size: .
CDR3 protein: CSAAPEGQHSNQPQHF
CDR3 DNA: TGCAGTGCCGCACCAGAAGGACAGCATAGCAATCAGCCCCAGCATTTT

D gene: .
V gene: TRBV7-9
J gene: TRBJ2-1
clone size: few
CDR3 protein: CASSRPGLRVNEQFF
CDR3 DNA: TGTGCCAGCAGTCGACCGGGACTTCGCGTCAATGAGCAGTTCTTC